Listed below are T cell receptor beta chains from one sample, sequenced in a study of early T cells in non-severe SARS-CoV-2 infection. One entry per CDR3 protein, called by TCRdb with MiXCR from the 5' RACE reads. Among 35,000 to 45,000 distinct CDR3 sequences listed, roughly 5.7% were seen once. Source: whole blood, taken at baseline. These TCRs come from an adult who was a healthcare worker with PCR-confirmed SARS-CoV-2 infection or an uninfected control (not recorded which). Both conserved end residues are trimmed from each CDR3.

v_gene: TRBV6-1
len: 13
CDR3aa: ASSPTGHSGNTIY

v_gene: TRBV5-4
len: 12
CDR3aa: ASSSGGTNYGYT

v_gene: TRBV4-1
len: 12
CDR3aa: ASSHNRGSTEAF

v_gene: TRBV2
len: 11
CDR3aa: ASSEGSQETQY

v_gene: TRBV7-3
len: 12
CDR3aa: ASSSGLAGGKQF

v_gene: TRBV18
len: 13
CDR3aa: ASSPNPGKYTEAF

v_gene: TRBV2
len: 13
CDR3aa: ATGGLRNLYNEQF

v_gene: TRBV20-1
len: 13
CDR3aa: SARFSRTPQETQY

v_gene: TRBV11-3
len: 14
CDR3aa: ASSLGGWQGNTEAF

v_gene: TRBV6-2/TRBV6-3
len: 13
CDR3aa: ASSERRPIGYGYT

v_gene: TRBV12-3/TRBV12-4
len: 14
CDR3aa: ASSARGLAGYNEQF

v_gene: TRBV2
len: 10
CDR3aa: ASAGSNQPQH

v_gene: TRBV7-2
len: 13
CDR3aa: ASSLGAGVWTEAF

v_gene: TRBV27
len: 11
CDR3aa: ASSFDSNQPQH

v_gene: TRBV20-1
len: 11
CDR3aa: SATDISYNEQF

v_gene: TRBV29-1
len: 14
CDR3aa: SVPGTGGSWSGGYT

v_gene: TRBV6-4
len: 15
CDR3aa: ASTPTGGLRVDTEAF

v_gene: TRBV20-1
len: 15
CDR3aa: SARGAGQGVNTGELF

v_gene: TRBV29-1
len: 9
CDR3aa: SATLNTEAF

v_gene: TRBV29-1
len: 12
CDR3aa: SASTGRITDTQY

v_gene: TRBV6-6
len: 9
CDR3aa: ASRREQPQH

v_gene: TRBV3-1
len: 11
CDR3aa: ASSPTLLETQY

v_gene: TRBV7-2
len: 12
CDR3aa: ASSLQGPNTEAF

v_gene: TRBV30
len: 11
CDR3aa: AWRTASNEKLF

v_gene: TRBV12-3/TRBV12-4
len: 11
CDR3aa: ASSLRAADTQY

v_gene: TRBV6-2/TRBV6-3
len: 13
CDR3aa: ASTDRGLAGGEQF

v_gene: TRBV20-1
len: 12
CDR3aa: SARGELGADTQY

v_gene: TRBV13
len: 15
CDR3aa: ASSLGGGQMVNSPLH

v_gene: TRBV20-1
len: 15
CDR3aa: SARDQGVGAIDSPLH

v_gene: TRBV20-1
len: 12
CDR3aa: SARDPGVRETQY

v_gene: TRBV10-1
len: 10
CDR3aa: ASSESGDTQY

v_gene: TRBV7-2
len: 14
CDR3aa: ASSLNPRTGNGELF

v_gene: TRBV24-1
len: 13
CDR3aa: ATSDSSGRTYTQY

v_gene: TRBV9
len: 13
CDR3aa: ASSPTSGSYNEQF

v_gene: TRBV20-1
len: 16
CDR3aa: SASRSTSGRLITDTQY

v_gene: TRBV7-8
len: 13
CDR3aa: ASSWSPVDPDTQY

v_gene: TRBV4-2
len: 10
CDR3aa: ASSQGETEAF

v_gene: TRBV4-1
len: 14
CDR3aa: ASSQDASFGGYGYT

v_gene: TRBV28
len: 11
CDR3aa: ASSLRAVVRQY

v_gene: TRBV27
len: 14
CDR3aa: ASSLSGGTGEEKLF

v_gene: TRBV6-2/TRBV6-3
len: 14
CDR3aa: ASSAGTAPWNTEAF

v_gene: TRBV5-1
len: 12
CDR3aa: ASRGDVKGDTQY

v_gene: TRBV20-1
len: 10
CDR3aa: SGGGSVDTQY

v_gene: TRBV7-2
len: 11
CDR3aa: ASSLQVANIQY

v_gene: TRBV27
len: 11
CDR3aa: ASSNTGGNEQF

v_gene: TRBV4-1
len: 13
CDR3aa: ASSQGTGGTRELF

v_gene: TRBV6-1
len: 9
CDR3aa: ASVTSYEQY

v_gene: TRBV20-1
len: 15
CDR3aa: SARDPSGLPSTDTQY

v_gene: TRBV5-4
len: 14
CDR3aa: ASSSGTGIAKNIQY

v_gene: TRBV6-6
len: 14
CDR3aa: ASSSELRRAPDTQY

v_gene: TRBV7-2
len: 13
CDR3aa: ASSLAGVITGELF

v_gene: TRBV11-3
len: 14
CDR3aa: ASSASGTSAYNEQF

v_gene: TRBV28
len: 13
CDR3aa: ASSQGTSGRSEQY

v_gene: TRBV11-2
len: 12
CDR3aa: ASSLLEGWTEAF

v_gene: TRBV4-1
len: 15
CDR3aa: ASSQGFSSGRGNEQF

v_gene: TRBV11-2
len: 14
CDR3aa: ASSFPTSGGYNEQF

v_gene: TRBV6-5
len: 13
CDR3aa: ASSYYRSSTDTQY

v_gene: TRBV30
len: 10
CDR3aa: AWRAGNTEAF

v_gene: TRBV4-2
len: 14
CDR3aa: ASSQLDKGDTGELF

v_gene: TRBV7-9
len: 13
CDR3aa: ASSKGLAATDTQY